The entry that follows covers one T cell receptor (beta chain) sequence. This sample was taken from a study of blood T cell repertoires in COVID-19. Study details: Sites in the United States, Italy and Spain provided acute and convalescent COVID-19 samples. Nucleic acid was either cDNA or gDNA, and it came from T cells, B-cell-depleted T cells, or PBMCs.

In the study's own analysis: The authors estimated nucleated cell counts from reference gene primer amplification. Repertoires were generated with immunoSEQ multiplex PCR, while TCRdb's copy carries only in-frame clones and drops some. V and J calls and clone size are those listed in that table; D and trimming were worked out from the DNA. The sample includes approximately 26,000 clones, more than 75% of them seen just once. The source is a human donor in a cohort sampled during active COVID-19. The donor label of this sample is uncertain. The source material was peripheral blood.

The CDR3 here is CAWGAGTGRLNEQFF. In DNA form, the CDR3 reads TGTGCCTGGGGGGCTGGGACAGGGCGCCTCAATGAGCAGTTCTTC. This chain links TRBV30 with TRBJ2-1; 9 nucleotides align to TRBD1. Germline trimming cut 5 bases from V and 6 bases from J; bases unmatched to any gene: 11. This CDR3 has 15 amino acids. Germline loops: CDR1 GTSNPN, CDR2 SVGIG (reference sequence).